This TCR beta chain was found in a study of T cell repertoires in cytomegalovirus infection. TCRdb analysed the reads with MiXCR anew, one entry per CDR3 protein. The sample yields roughly 190,000 distinct CDR3 sequences, more than 9% seen once. V trimming: 4 bases; J trimming: 3 bases; junction bases outside the gene matches: 10. CDR1 and CDR2 (germline): MGHRA, YSYEKL. This CDR3 region has 16 residues. This sequence joins TRBV4-1 and TRBJ1-1; 8 bases line up with TRBD1. The TCR sequence derives from a human donor in good health (CMV status not recorded). Some clones in this sample may be carry-over from other donors' samples. Sequencing was done on a sample of PBMCs. CDR3 region: CASSRPVTGVDTEAFF. The CDR3 DNA follows: TGCGCCAGCAGCCGACCCGTGACAGGGGTGGACACTGAAGCTTTCTTT.